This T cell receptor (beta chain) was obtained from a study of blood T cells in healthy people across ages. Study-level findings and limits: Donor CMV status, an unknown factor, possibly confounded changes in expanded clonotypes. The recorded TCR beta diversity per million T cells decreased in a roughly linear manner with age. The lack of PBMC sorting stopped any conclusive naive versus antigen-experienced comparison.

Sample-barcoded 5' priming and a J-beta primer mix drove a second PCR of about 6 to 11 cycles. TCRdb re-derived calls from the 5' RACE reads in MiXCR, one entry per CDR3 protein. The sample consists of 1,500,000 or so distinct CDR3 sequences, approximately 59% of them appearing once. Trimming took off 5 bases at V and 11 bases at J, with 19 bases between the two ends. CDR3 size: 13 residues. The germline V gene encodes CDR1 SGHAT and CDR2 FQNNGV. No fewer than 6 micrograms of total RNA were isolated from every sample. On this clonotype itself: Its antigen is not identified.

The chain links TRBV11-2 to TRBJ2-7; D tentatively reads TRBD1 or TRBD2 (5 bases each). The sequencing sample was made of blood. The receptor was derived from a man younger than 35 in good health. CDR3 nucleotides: TGTGCCAGCAGCACCAAAAGCTGGGACGGGGAGTACTTC. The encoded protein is CASSTKSWDGEYF.